The source of this TCR beta chain is a study of T-cell reconstitution after alpha-beta-depleted transplantation in children. During its preparation, the TCRbeta library received unique molecular identifiers. TCRdb fed the PCR reads into MiXCR, producing one record per CDR3 protein. This sample has about 610,000 distinct CDR3 sequences; roughly a tenth occur once, and the top ten carry roughly 4%. V lost 3 bases and J 0 bases, leaving 9 bases between the germline ends. This CDR3 spans 15 amino acids. The J gene is TRBJ1-3, the V gene TRBV12-3 or TRBV12-4; D is perhaps TRBD1 (5 bases). The sample was PBMCs from the stem cell graft donor, taken from the stem cell graft. The clonotype originates from a human donor who donated a stem cell graft to a child with acute myeloid leukemia. The CDR3 coding sequence is TGTGCCAGCAGTTTCTCCAGGGACTCTGGAAACACCATATATTTT. This gives the protein CASSFSRDSGNTIYF.